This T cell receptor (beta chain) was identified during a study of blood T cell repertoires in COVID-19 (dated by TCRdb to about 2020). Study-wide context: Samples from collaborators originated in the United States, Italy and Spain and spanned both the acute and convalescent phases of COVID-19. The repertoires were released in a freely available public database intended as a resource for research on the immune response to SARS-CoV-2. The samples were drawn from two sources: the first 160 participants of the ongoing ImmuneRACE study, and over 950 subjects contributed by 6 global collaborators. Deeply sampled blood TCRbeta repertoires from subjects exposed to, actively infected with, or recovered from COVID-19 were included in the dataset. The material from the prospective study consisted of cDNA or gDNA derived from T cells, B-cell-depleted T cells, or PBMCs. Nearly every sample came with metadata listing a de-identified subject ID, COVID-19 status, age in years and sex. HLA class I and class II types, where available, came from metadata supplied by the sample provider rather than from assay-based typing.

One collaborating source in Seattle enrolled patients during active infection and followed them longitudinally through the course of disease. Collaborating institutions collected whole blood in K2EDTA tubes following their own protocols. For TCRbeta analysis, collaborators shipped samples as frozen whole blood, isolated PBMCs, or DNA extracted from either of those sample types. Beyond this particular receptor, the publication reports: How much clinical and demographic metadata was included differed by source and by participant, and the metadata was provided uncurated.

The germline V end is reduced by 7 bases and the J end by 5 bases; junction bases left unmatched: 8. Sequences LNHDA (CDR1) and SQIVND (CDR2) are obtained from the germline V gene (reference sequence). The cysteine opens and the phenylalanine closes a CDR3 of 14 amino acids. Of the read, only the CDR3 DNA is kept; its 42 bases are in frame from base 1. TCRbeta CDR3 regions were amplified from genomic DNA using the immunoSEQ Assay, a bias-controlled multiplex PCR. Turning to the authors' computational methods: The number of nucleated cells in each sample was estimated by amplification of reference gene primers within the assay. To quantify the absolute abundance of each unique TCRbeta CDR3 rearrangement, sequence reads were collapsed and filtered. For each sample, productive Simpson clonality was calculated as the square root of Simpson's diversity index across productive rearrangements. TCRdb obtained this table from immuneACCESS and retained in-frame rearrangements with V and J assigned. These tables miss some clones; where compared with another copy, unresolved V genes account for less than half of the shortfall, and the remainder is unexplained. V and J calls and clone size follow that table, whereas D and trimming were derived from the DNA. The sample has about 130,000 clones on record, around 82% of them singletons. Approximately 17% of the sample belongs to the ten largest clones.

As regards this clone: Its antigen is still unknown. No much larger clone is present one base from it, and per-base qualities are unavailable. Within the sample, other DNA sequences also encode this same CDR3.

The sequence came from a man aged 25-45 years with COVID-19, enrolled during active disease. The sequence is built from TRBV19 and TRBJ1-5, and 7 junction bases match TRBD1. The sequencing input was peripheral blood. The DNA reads TGTGCCAGTACTCCCGGACAGGCCGATCAGCCCCAGCATTTT. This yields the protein CASTPGQADQPQHF.